A selection of T cell receptor beta chains follows, all from one sample in a study of T cells after yellow fever vaccination. TCRdb re-called the 5' RACE reads with MiXCR, one entry per CDR3 protein. The sample lists hundreds of thousands of distinct CDR3 sequences; around 12% were seen once. The sequencing used PBMCs, collected on the day of the yellow fever booster vaccination. Source of these receptors: a man younger than 40 who received the YFV17D yellow fever vaccine. Both conserved end residues are part of each CDR3. A D gene is named only where the DNA matches it firmly. Size is omitted from some rows. Given values are once, few, many or a class for expanded clones.

j_call d_call clone_size v_call cdr3_nt cdr3_aa
TRBJ2-3 TRBD2 few TRBV7-9 TGTGCCAGCAGCGTATCCTGGGACTACACAGATACGCAGTATTTT CASSVSWDYTDTQYF
TRBJ2-5 . . TRBV11-2 TGTGCCAGCAGACAACTAGGGACCGATCGGGAGACCCAGTACTTC CASRQLGTDRETQYF
TRBJ1-1 . few TRBV6-6 TGTGCCAGCAGCCAGAAGAACACTGAAGCTTTCTTT CASSQKNTEAFF
TRBJ2-3 . . TRBV20-1 TGCAGTGCTAGTGGGGCGGGTACCACAGATACGCAGTATTTT CSASGAGTTDTQYF
TRBJ2-4 . . TRBV19 TGTGCCAGTAGCCTAAGCCCAGGAAACATTCAGTACTTC CASSLSPGNIQYF
TRBJ2-1 TRBD2 . TRBV6-1 TGTGCCAGCAGTAGATCCGGGACTAGCGTCTACAATGAGCAGTTCTTC CASSRSGTSVYNEQFF
TRBJ2-7 . . TRBV6-2/TRBV6-3 TGTGCCAGCAGTCCCGACGACTACTACGAGCAGTACTTC CASSPDDYYEQYF
TRBJ2-6 . . TRBV6-1 TGTGCCAGCAGACCTAGGGGAAGTGGGGCCAACGTCCTGACTTTC CASRPRGSGANVLTF
TRBJ2-3 . . TRBV20-1 TGCAGTGCTAGTGGCGGCACAGATACGCAGTATTTT CSASGGTDTQYF
TRBJ2-3 . few TRBV14 TGTGCCAGCAGCCGCCAAGGGGTCCCTACGCAGTATTTT CASSRQGVPTQYF
TRBJ2-5 TRBD2 . TRBV5-1 TGCGCCAGCGGCCCTGGCAGGGAGGGCGAGACCCAGTACTTC CASGPGREGETQYF
TRBJ2-5 TRBD1 few TRBV29-1 TGCAGCGTTGTAGGGACAGGGTTAGAGACCCAGTACTTC CSVVGTGLETQYF
TRBJ2-7 . many TRBV5-1 TGCGCCAGCAGCTCAACAGGACAGAGAGACTACGAGCAGTACTTC CASSSTGQRDYEQYF
TRBJ2-7 TRBD2 few TRBV7-9 TGTGCCAGCAGCTTGGGTGCGGGAGCGGTCGAGCAGTACTTC CASSLGAGAVEQYF
TRBJ1-1 . few TRBV7-8 TGTGCCAGCAGCCTAAAGGGGGGCGGGAGGAACACTGAAGCTTTCTTT CASSLKGGGRNTEAFF
TRBJ2-7 . . TRBV6-5 TGTGCCAGCAGTTACCTTAAAGGTTCCTACGAGCAGTACTTC CASSYLKGSYEQYF
TRBJ1-5 . . TRBV30 TGTGCCTGGAATTTCGCGGGAGAGCCCCAGCATTTT CAWNFAGEPQHF
TRBJ2-2 TRBD2 . TRBV6-4 TGTGCCTGCTGTCCTTCGTATTGGACTAGCGGACACACCGGGGAGCTGTTTTTT CACCPSYWTSGHTGELFF